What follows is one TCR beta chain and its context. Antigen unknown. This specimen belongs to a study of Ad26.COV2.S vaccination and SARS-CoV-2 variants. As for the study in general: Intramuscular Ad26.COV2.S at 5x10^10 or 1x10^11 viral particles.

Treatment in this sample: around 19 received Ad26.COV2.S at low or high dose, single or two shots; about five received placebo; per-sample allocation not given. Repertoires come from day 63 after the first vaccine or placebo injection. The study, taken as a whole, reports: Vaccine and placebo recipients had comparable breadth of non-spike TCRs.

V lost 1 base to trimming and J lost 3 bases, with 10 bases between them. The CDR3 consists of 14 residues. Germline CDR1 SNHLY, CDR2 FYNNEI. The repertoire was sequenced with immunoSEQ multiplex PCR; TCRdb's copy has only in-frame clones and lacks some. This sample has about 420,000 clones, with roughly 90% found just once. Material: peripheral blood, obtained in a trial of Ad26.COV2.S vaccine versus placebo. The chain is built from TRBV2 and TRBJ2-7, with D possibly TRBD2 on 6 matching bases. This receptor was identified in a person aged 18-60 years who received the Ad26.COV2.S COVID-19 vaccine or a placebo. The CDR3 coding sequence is TGTGCCAGCAGTGAAGGGGACTCTCTCTACGAGCAGTACTTC. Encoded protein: CASSEGDSLYEQYF.